A single sample gave rise to the 5 T cell receptor beta chains below, sequenced in a study of T cells in Graves' hyperthyroidism and ophthalmopathy. Amplification targeted TCR beta CDR3 regions from RNA transcripts. First-round RT-PCR targeting the TCR CDR3 was performed with the HTBI primer set. TCRdb re-called the multiplex PCR reads through MiXCR, storing one row per CDR3 protein. In the table there are hundreds of thousands of distinct CDR3 sequences, just under 45% of which are singletons. Material for sequencing was peripheral blood or thyroid tissue (not recorded which). All receptors come from an adult man with Graves' disease, either hyperthyroidism or ophthalmopathy (not recorded which).

The chain uses TRBV12-3 or TRBV12-4 and TRBJ1-3, with D tentatively TRBD1 (5 bases). The CDR3 runs 17 residues. V was clipped by 6 bases and J by 2 bases, with 20 bases between them. CDR3 amino acids: CASSSYHPGFPGNTIYF. DNA of the CDR3: TGTGCCAGCAGCTCCTATCATCCAGGGTTCCCTGGAAACACCATATATTTT.

The J gene is TRBJ1-1, the V gene TRBV24-1; D may be TRBD1 (5 bases). Germline CDR1 reads KGHDR; CDR2 reads SFDVKD. The CDR3 totals 15 residues. Trimming shortened V by 0 bases and J by 2 bases, and 9 bases separated the two germline ends. The CDR3 DNA is TGTGCCACCAGTGATTTGAAGGGGAGAAACACTGAAGCTTTCTTT. It is translated as CATSDLKGRNTEAFF.

The rearrangement joins TRBV7-9 to TRBJ2-7; 16 bases fit TRBD2. This CDR3 is 17 amino acids long. CDR1 is SEHNR, CDR2 FQNEAQ, per germline (reference sequence). Trimming took 6 bases from V and 2 from J; bases not matched to a gene: 7. The CDR3 sequence is CASSLGLAGGVAYEQYF. Written as DNA, the CDR3 is TGTGCCAGCAGTCTGGGACTAGCGGGAGGGGTTGCCTACGAGCAGTACTTC.

This clonotype was counted many times. The chain combines TRBV7-8 with TRBJ1-5, with D uncertain. Deletions cut 1 base from V and 6 bases from J, with 7 bases between. Germline-derived CDR1 and CDR2 are SGHVS and FQNEAQ. The CDR3 length is 13 residues. CDR3 coding DNA: TGTGCCAGCAGCTTAGAGCGGGGTCAGCCCCAGCATTTT. Encoded protein: CASSLERGQPQHF.

Many counts were recorded for this clonotype. The chain links TRBV19 to TRBJ1-1, with D uncertain. The CDR3 contains 13 residues. V lost 2 bases and J lost 1, with 5 bases in between. The germline gives CDR1 LNHDA, CDR2 SQIVND (reference sequence). The CDR3 loop is CASSISRNTEAFF. CDR3 nucleotides: TGTGCCAGTAGTATATCCAGGAACACTGAAGCTTTCTTT.